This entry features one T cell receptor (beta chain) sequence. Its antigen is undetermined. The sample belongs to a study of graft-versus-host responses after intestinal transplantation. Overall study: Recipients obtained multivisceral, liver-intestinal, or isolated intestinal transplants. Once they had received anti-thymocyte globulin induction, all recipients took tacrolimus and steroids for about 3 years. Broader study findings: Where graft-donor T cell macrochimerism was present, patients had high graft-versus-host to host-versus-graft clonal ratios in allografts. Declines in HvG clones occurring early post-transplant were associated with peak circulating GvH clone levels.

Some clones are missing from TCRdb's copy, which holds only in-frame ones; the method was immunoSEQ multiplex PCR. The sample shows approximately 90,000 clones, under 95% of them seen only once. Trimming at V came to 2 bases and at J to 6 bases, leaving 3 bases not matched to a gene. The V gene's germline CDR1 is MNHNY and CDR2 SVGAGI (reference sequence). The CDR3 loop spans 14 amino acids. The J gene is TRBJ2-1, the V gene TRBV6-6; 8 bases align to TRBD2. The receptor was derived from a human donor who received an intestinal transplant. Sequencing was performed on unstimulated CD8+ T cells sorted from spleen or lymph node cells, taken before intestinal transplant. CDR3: CASSYQLAGNEQFF. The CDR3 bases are TGTGCCAGCAGTTACCAGCTAGCGGGCAATGAGCAGTTCTTC.